This T cell receptor (beta chain) was recorded in a study of early T cells in non-severe SARS-CoV-2 infection. V lost 5 bases to trimming and J lost 4 bases; unmatched junction nucleotides: 8. Germline CDR1 LNHNV, CDR2 YYDKDF (reference sequence). The CDR3 totals 16 residues. TCRdb reprocessed the 5' RACE reads with MiXCR, giving one entry per CDR3 protein. The sample consists of tens of thousands of distinct CDR3 sequences, roughly 16% of them appearing once. The specimen sequenced was whole blood. This receptor was taken from an adult who was a healthcare worker with PCR-confirmed SARS-CoV-2 infection or an uninfected control (not recorded which). The chain employs TRBV15 and TRBJ2-3, with TRBD1 matching over 11 bases. CDR3 coding DNA: TGTGCCACCAGCGCCGGGACAGGGGGTAAGGCAGATACGCAGTATTTT. Translation gives CATSAGTGGKADTQYF.